This TCR beta chain originates from a study of cytomegalovirus exposure and HLA in healthy donors. In regard to this clone: The antigen is unknown.

PCR used 60 Vbeta primers and 13 Jbeta primers. The data were produced by immunoSEQ multiplex PCR, yet TCRdb's version contains in-frame clones alone and is incomplete. This sample yields approximately 100,000 clones, of which about four fifths are seen a single time; around 6.4% belongs to the top ten. Study-level findings and limits: As a later analysis showed, a missense DCLRE1C variant was linked to trimming of TCR beta V- and J-genes.

The sequence came from a woman aged 45-60 years in good health and CMV-seropositive. The sequencing sample was made of PBMCs.

The CDR3, as DNA: TGTGCCAGCAGCCGACAGGGAGGACGCAATCAGCCCCAGCATTTT. Protein product: CASSRQGGRNQPQHF. The chain has TRBV9 and TRBJ1-5; 7 bases line up with TRBD1. The CDR3 runs 15 residues. J gave up 2 bases and V 4 bases, and 6 bases lay outside the gene matches. Germline V CDR1 and CDR2: SGDLS, YYNGEE.